These 28 T cell receptor beta chains share one sample of origin, sequenced in a study of cytomegalovirus exposure and HLA in healthy donors. The PCR contained 60 Vbeta and 13 Jbeta primers. Profiled with immunoSEQ multiplex PCR; TCRdb holds only in-frame clones, not every one. Of around 180,000 clones listed, 75% to 90% are singletons. The sequencing input was PBMCs. These receptors all stem from a man younger than 40 in good health and CMV-seropositive.

The chain employs TRBV19 and TRBJ2-7; D might be TRBD1 (6 bases). CDR1 LNHDA and CDR2 SQIVND come from the germline V gene (reference sequence). V was trimmed by 8 bases and J by 3 bases, leaving 11 bases between them. The CDR3 spans 12 residues. CDR3 sequence: CASSGHRYEQYF. DNA of the CDR3: TGTGCCAGTTCGGGACACCGCTACGAGCAGTACTTC.

V and J are TRBV7-2 and TRBJ2-1, with 10 bases matching TRBD2. V lost 5 bases, J lost 0 bases, and 10 bases stayed unmatched. This CDR3 contains 18 residues. Germline V gene lookup returns CDR1 SGHTA and CDR2 FQGNSA. The chain's CDR3 is CASSVHGTSELSYNEQFF. DNA of the CDR3: TGTGCCAGCAGCGTCCACGGGACTAGCGAACTCTCCTACAATGAGCAGTTCTTC.

This clone was detected a few times. The chain carries TRBV11-3 and TRBJ1-2; maybe TRBD1 (5 bases). Trimming cost V 1 base and J 2 bases, with 8 bases left between them. Germline V gene data show CDR1 as SGHNT and CDR2 as YENEEA. The CDR3 sequence is 14 residues long. This chain's CDR3 is CASSLGSGNYGYTF. CDR3 DNA: TGTGCCAGCAGCTTAGGTTCAGGGAACTATGGCTACACCTTC.

Comment on this clone: Additional DNA sequences in this sample encode the identical CDR3. The rearrangement links TRBV5-1 to TRBJ2-7; D unresolved. Per the germline V gene, CDR1 is SGHRS and CDR2 is YFSETQ. V was cut by 4 bases and J by 4 bases, with 6 bases left in between. The length of the CDR3 is 11 residues. The chain's CDR3 is CASSPGYEQYF. The CDR3 nucleotides read TGCGCCAGCAGCCCCGGGTACGAGCAGTACTTC.

This clone showed up just once. The chain couples TRBV11-3 to TRBJ2-5; TRBD2 agrees at 9 bases. V dropped 5 bases and J dropped 4; count of bases not matched to a gene: 5. The CDR3 covers 14 residues. Per the germline V gene, CDR1 is SGHNT and CDR2 is YENEEA. Here the CDR3 DNA reads TGTGCCAGCAGCCAATTTAGCGGGGGAGAGACCCAGTACTTC. It translates to CASSQFSGGETQYF. The full variable domain, with the rest looked up from reference TRBV11-3 and TRBJ2-5, is EAGVVQSPRYKIIEKKQPVAFWCNPISGHNTLYWYLQNLGQGPELLIRYENEEAVDDSQLPKDRFSAERLKGVDSTLKIQPAELGDSAVYLCASSQFSGGETQYFGPGTRLLVL.

The chain links TRBV12-5 to TRBJ2-1; D might be TRBD2 (6 bases). Germline V gives CDR1 LGHNT, CDR2 FRNRAP. The CDR3 covers 14 residues. Trimming removed 3 bases at V and 6 bases at J, with 12 bases between. This CDR3 is CASGLPGGRNEQFF. The CDR3 DNA is TGTGCTAGTGGTTTACCCGGGGGACGCAATGAGCAGTTCTTC.

The gene calls are TRBV19 and TRBJ1-5; a weak D match, TRBD1 (6 bases). Germline V gene data show CDR1 as LNHDA and CDR2 as SQIVND (reference sequence). The CDR3 sequence is 15 residues long. With 11 bases removed from V and 4 bases from J, the gap between germline ends came to 21 bases. This CDR3 reads CAVQGNTGINQPQHF. DNA of the CDR3: TGTGCCGTCCAAGGGAATACAGGGATTAATCAGCCCCAGCATTTT.

The rearrangement links TRBV13 to TRBJ2-5, with 7 bases matching TRBD2. Germline V gene lookup returns CDR1 PRHDT and CDR2 FYEKMQ (reference sequence). V gave up 5 bases and J gave up 4 bases; unmatched junction bases: 7. This CDR3 contains 14 residues. The CDR3 DNA reads as TGTGCCAGCAGCACCCCGACGGGGGGAGAGACCCAGTACTTC. Amino acid sequence: CASSTPTGGETQYF.

The CDR3 is CASSLGGGGNEQFF. For the CDR3, the DNA is TGTGCCAGCAGCTTAGGGGGCGGGGGGAATGAGCAGTTCTTC. The chain couples TRBV11-2 to TRBJ2-1; 8 nucleotides match TRBD2. Germline V gives CDR1 SGHAT, CDR2 FQNNGV. This CDR3 contains 14 residues. Trimming at V came to 1 base and at J to 7 bases, leaving 3 bases not matched to a gene.

V is TRBV11-3 and J is TRBJ1-1; D may be TRBD1 (5 bases). The CDR3 is 13 residues long. The germline gives CDR1 SGHNT, CDR2 YENEEA. The V end was cut by 5 bases, the J end by 0 bases, with 7 bases between. The CDR3 DNA is TGTGCCAGCAGCGAGACAGTGAACACTGAAGCTTTCTTT. It encodes CASSETVNTEAFF.

This clone occurred a few times. The chain carries TRBV6-5 and TRBJ1-2; unclear D gene. V lost 2 bases to trimming and J lost 2 bases, with 12 bases between them. The CDR3 totals 15 residues. The germline V gene has CDR1 MNHEY and CDR2 SVGAGI. CDR3 bases: TGTGCCAGCAGTTACCGCCCGGGTCTCAACTATGGCTACACCTTC. Its translation: CASSYRPGLNYGYTF.

The chain recombines TRBV5-1 with TRBJ2-7; 11 bases are a match to TRBD2. V dropped 7 bases and J dropped 2; count of bases not matched to a gene: 5. The germline CDR1 and CDR2 sequences are SGHRS and YFSETQ. This CDR3 comprises 14 residues. This CDR3 is CASRLAGRTYEQYF. The CDR3 bases are TGCGCCAGCCGACTAGCGGGGCGGACCTACGAGCAGTACTTC.

This sequence joins TRBV6-1 and TRBJ2-3, with 7 bases lining up with TRBD2. Looked up from germline, CDR1 is MNHNS and CDR2 is SASEGT. The CDR3 covers 14 residues. V trimming: 10 bases; J trimming: 3 bases; junction bases outside the gene matches: 10. CDR3 sequence (DNA): TGTGCCACCGTTAGCGGGTTCGGAACAGATACGCAGTATTTT. This translates into CATVSGFGTDTQYF.

CDR3 protein: CAWSVLGQGTDTQYF. CDR3 sequence (DNA): TGTGCCTGGAGTGTACTAGGGCAGGGCACAGATACGCAGTATTTT. The chain combines TRBV30 with TRBJ2-3; perhaps TRBD2 as D (5 bases). The CDR3 extends over 15 amino acids. Trimming shortened V by 0 bases and J by 1 base, and 11 bases separated the two germline ends. Germline loops: CDR1 GTSNPN, CDR2 SVGIG (reference sequence).

In its sample, this clone was seen a few times. The V call is TRBV5-1, the J call TRBJ2-2, with a tentative D call TRBD1 (5 bases). The CDR3 runs to 16 residues. Trimming removed 0 bases from V and 4 bases from J, with 13 bases in between. Germline CDR1 reads SGHRS; CDR2 reads YFSETQ. DNA of the CDR3: TGCGCCAGCAGCTTGGGTCCTGGGGCCGGCACCGGGGAGCTGTTTTTT. Amino acids: CASSLGPGAGTGELFF.

The chain joins TRBV6-1 to TRBJ2-7; 8 bases fit TRBD1. This CDR3 is 17 amino acids long. CDR1 MNHNS and CDR2 SASEGT come from the germline V gene. V gave up 0 bases and J gave up 3 bases; unmatched junction bases: 10. DNA of the CDR3: TGTGCCAGCAGTGAAGCAATTTCCGGGACAGGTCACTACGAGCAGTACTTC. The encoded protein is CASSEAISGTGHYEQYF.

The V call is TRBV6-5, the J call TRBJ2-1, with 11 bases aligning to TRBD1. The V segment lost 7 bases and the J segment 2 bases; nucleotides outside the gene matches: 4. CDR3 length: 15 residues. Per germline, CDR1 MNHEY and CDR2 SVGAGI. The CDR3 region has the DNA TGTGCCAGCAAGACGGGACAGGGGGCCTACAATGAGCAGTTCTTC. It translates to CASKTGQGAYNEQFF.

This rearrangement joins TRBV6-1 to TRBJ2-7; TRBD2 matches at 9 bases. With V trimmed by 8 bases and J by 7 bases, 15 bases remained unmatched. The CDR3 is 15 amino acids. The germline gives CDR1 MNHNS, CDR2 SASEGT. This CDR3 reads CASGSAGREGREQYF. The DNA of the CDR3 is TGTGCCAGCGGGTCGGCGGGGCGGGAGGGCCGAGAGCAGTACTTC.

This clone has only one observation. This chain joins TRBV9 and TRBJ2-1; D not resolved. Germline V lookup: CDR1 SGDLS, CDR2 YYNGEE. Trimming shortened V by 3 bases and J by 9 bases, and 16 bases separated the two germline ends. The CDR3 runs to 14 residues. The CDR3 here is CASSAFSSRGEQFF. CDR3 DNA: TGTGCCAGCAGCGCCTTTTCTTCGCGCGGTGAGCAGTTCTTC.

The chain is built from TRBV7-8 and TRBJ1-5; no reliable D call. Per the germline V gene, CDR1 is SGHVS and CDR2 is FQNEAQ. This CDR3 has 15 residues. Trimming shortened V by 2 bases and J by 0 bases, and 8 bases separated the two germline ends. Written as DNA, the CDR3 is TGTGCCAGCAGCTTATCCCGGAGTAGCAATCAGCCCCAGCATTTT. It yields the protein CASSLSRSSNQPQHF. Filled out from reference TRBV7-8 and TRBJ1-5, the complete variable domain reads GAGVSQSPRYKVAKRGQDVALRCDPISGHVSLFWYQQALGQGPEFLTYFQNEAQLDKSGLPSDRFFAERPEGSVSTLKIQRTQQEDSAVYLCASSLSRSSNQPQHFGDGTRLSIL.

The rearrangement links TRBV9 to TRBJ1-1, with a possible D match to TRBD1 (6 bases). The V gene lost 4 bases and the J gene lost 6 bases, with 19 bases spanning the gap. Germline-derived CDR1 and CDR2 are SGDLS and YYNGEE. This CDR3 comprises 15 residues. CDR3: CASSLPLGGPSEAFF. The CDR3 DNA follows: TGTGCCAGCAGCTTACCCTTAGGGGGACCTTCTGAAGCTTTCTTT.

This sequence joins TRBV7-8 and TRBJ1-1, with a possible D match to TRBD1 (5 bases). Germline V lookup: CDR1 SGHVS, CDR2 FQNEAQ. The germline V and J ends were trimmed by 4 bases and 6 bases, with 12 bases remaining between them. The CDR3 consists of 13 residues. For the CDR3, the DNA is TGTGCCAGCAGCTCGCGGGGGACTCCTGAAGCTTTCTTT. Its translation is CASSSRGTPEAFF.

The chain uses TRBV27 and TRBJ2-3, with 13 bases lining up with TRBD2. This CDR3 spans 18 amino acids. Germline V lookup: CDR1 MNHEY, CDR2 SMNVEV (reference sequence). The V gene end was trimmed by 4 bases and the J gene end by 4 bases; junction bases not matched to a gene: 11. In DNA form, the CDR3 reads TGTGCCAGCAGTTCTACCCTCGGACTAGCGGGGGATCCAGATACGCAGTATTTT. This gives the protein CASSSTLGLAGDPDTQYF.

This clone has more than one count but fewer than ten. J is TRBJ2-3 and V is TRBV5-1, with 8 bases lining up with TRBD2. The CDR3 totals 15 residues. Germline CDR1 and CDR2: SGHRS and YFSETQ. V lost 4 bases and J lost 1; bases outside the gene matches: 5. The CDR3 bases are TGCGCCAGCAGCACAGGACTAGCTCGCACAGATACGCAGTATTTT. Its protein is CASSTGLARTDTQYF.

This chain uses TRBV5-1 with TRBJ2-7; 8 nucleotides match TRBD1. Germline CDR1 is SGHRS and CDR2 is YFSETQ. V was clipped by 4 bases and J by 0 bases; unmatched bases: 9. The CDR3 is 16 amino acids. The CDR3 DNA sequence: TGCGCCAGCAGCCTGGACGGACAGGGTCCCTCCTACGAGCAGTACTTC. It codes for CASSLDGQGPSYEQYF.

The chain recombines TRBV5-1 with TRBJ2-5; D is perhaps TRBD2 (5 bases). Trimming pared 3 bases from V and 5 bases from J, leaving 14 bases between. The CDR3 totals 14 residues. Germline loops: CDR1 SGHRS, CDR2 YFSETQ. CDR3 coding DNA: TGCGCCAGCAGCTCCCGGGCCCCGGGGGAGACCCAGTACTTC. Residues: CASSSRAPGETQYF.

This chain uses TRBV5-1 with TRBJ2-7; no clear D gene. CDR3 length: 15 residues. The V gene's germline CDR1 is SGHRS and CDR2 YFSETQ. V was clipped by 0 bases and J by 7 bases, with 17 bases between them. For the CDR3, the DNA is TGCGCCAGCAGCTTGGTTTCCCAGACCGCCGGGGAGCAGTACTTC. Encoded protein: CASSLVSQTAGEQYF.

The chain couples TRBV6-5 to TRBJ2-3; 10 positions agree with TRBD2. Germline V gene lookup returns CDR1 MNHEY and CDR2 SVGAGI. Trimming cost V 6 bases and J 4 bases; bases outside gene matches: 7. The CDR3 is 15 residues long. CDR3 in amino acids: CASRLAGAGADTQYF. CDR3 DNA: TGTGCCAGCAGGCTAGCGGGAGCAGGGGCAGATACGCAGTATTTT.